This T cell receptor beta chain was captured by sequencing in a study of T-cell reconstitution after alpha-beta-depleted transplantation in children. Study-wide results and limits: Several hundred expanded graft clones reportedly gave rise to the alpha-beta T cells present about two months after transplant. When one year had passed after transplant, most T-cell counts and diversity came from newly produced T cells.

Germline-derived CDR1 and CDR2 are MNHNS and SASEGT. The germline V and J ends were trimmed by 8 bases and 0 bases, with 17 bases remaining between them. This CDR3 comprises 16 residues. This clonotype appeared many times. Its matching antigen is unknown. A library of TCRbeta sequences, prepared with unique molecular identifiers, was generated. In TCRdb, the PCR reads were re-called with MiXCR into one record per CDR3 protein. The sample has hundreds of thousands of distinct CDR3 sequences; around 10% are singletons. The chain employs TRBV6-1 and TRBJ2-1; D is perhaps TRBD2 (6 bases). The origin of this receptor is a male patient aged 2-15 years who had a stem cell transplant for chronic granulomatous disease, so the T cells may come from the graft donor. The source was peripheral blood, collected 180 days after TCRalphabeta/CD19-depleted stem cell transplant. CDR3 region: CASLFIAANSYNEQFF. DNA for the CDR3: TGTGCCAGCCTTTTTATAGCGGCCAACTCCTACAATGAGCAGTTCTTC.